The clone carrying this T cell receptor beta chain has just one count. With 5 bases clipped from V and 8 bases from J, the junction kept 14 bases outside the gene matches. This CDR3 has 16 residues. Germline values: CDR1 MNHEY, CDR2 SVGEGT. The entry originates in a study of blood T cell repertoires in COVID-19. At the level of the study: In each case, the material was cDNA or gDNA derived from T cells, B-cell-depleted T cells, or PBMCs.

The authors' processing: Estimates of nucleated cell counts were drawn from the amplification of reference gene primers. Data came from immunoSEQ multiplex PCR; TCRdb stores just in-frame clones and leaves some out. D and trimming were read from the DNA, whereas the V and J calls and clone size are those reported in that table. The sample holds around 72,000 clones, less than 90% seen once. The V gene is TRBV6-2 or TRBV6-3, the J gene TRBJ2-3; 9 bases are a match to TRBD2. Sequences were obtained from peripheral blood. This clonotype was sampled from a woman older than 75 with acute or convalescent COVID-19. CDR3 in amino acids: CASSPPEVAGVSTQYF. The CDR3 coding sequence is TGTGCCAGCAGTCCCCCGGAGGTAGCGGGAGTGAGTACGCAGTATTTT.